The clone carrying this TCR beta chain turned up a few times. Its antigen is not known. These data belong to a study of T-cell memory formation after mild COVID-19. On the study more broadly: Largely, the TCR clusters proved donor specific. Study outcomes and limitations: Prior to infection, memory already included some responding clones, suggesting cross-reactive memory joined.

In germline, CDR1 is SEHNR, CDR2 FQNEAQ (reference sequence). The CDR3 contains 15 residues. V trimming: 1 base; J trimming: 5 bases; junction bases outside the gene matches: 7. Constant-segment primers were used for 5'RACE, and the resulting TCR alpha and TCR beta cDNA libraries carried sample barcodes and UMIs. TCRdb passed the 5' RACE reads through MiXCR, listing each CDR3 protein once. Among 140,000 or so distinct CDR3 sequences listed, roughly a fifth were seen once. V gene TRBV7-9 combines with J gene TRBJ2-7, with 8 bases aligning to TRBD1. This sequence was found in an adult woman who had mild COVID-19 (a few samples of this study predate the infection). Cell type and time point are not known. The sequenced sample consisted of PBMCs or a T cell subset sorted from them (not recorded which). The CDR3 here is CASSLGQGAIHEQYF. CDR3 nucleotide sequence: TGTGCCAGCAGCTTAGGGCAGGGGGCGATCCACGAGCAGTACTTC. Full variable domain (outside the CDR3, taken from reference TRBV7-9 and TRBJ2-7): DTGVSQNPRHKITKRGQNVTFRCDPISEHNRLYWYRQTLGQGPEFLTYFQNEAQLEKSRLLSDRFSAERPKGSFSTLEIQRTEQGDSAMYLCASSLGQGAIHEQYFGPGTRLTVT.